This T cell receptor beta chain was retrieved from a study of shared clonotypes between healthy human individuals. Both subsets, CD45RA+ naive and CD45RA-negative memory, were split from the CD4+ cells. Execution of the assay was at deep level. Clones were read by immunoSEQ multiplex PCR, and TCRdb kept only the in-frame ones, dropping some. The data hold around 1.4 million clones, with just under 99% observed a single time. The J segment lost 8 bases and the V segment lost 6 bases, leaving 10 bases of the junction unmatched. The CDR3 extends over 15 amino acids. Germline V gene lookup returns CDR1 MNHEY and CDR2 SVGAGI.

V is TRBV6-5 and J is TRBJ2-2, with 9 bases matching TRBD1. This receptor was taken from a young man in good health. The sequenced sample was naive CD4+ T cells sorted from blood. Subset defined: CD45RA+ positively selected. The CDR3 is CASSQGQGTRGELFF. CDR3 coding DNA: TGTGCCAGCAGCCAGGGACAGGGAACAAGAGGGGAGCTGTTTTTT.